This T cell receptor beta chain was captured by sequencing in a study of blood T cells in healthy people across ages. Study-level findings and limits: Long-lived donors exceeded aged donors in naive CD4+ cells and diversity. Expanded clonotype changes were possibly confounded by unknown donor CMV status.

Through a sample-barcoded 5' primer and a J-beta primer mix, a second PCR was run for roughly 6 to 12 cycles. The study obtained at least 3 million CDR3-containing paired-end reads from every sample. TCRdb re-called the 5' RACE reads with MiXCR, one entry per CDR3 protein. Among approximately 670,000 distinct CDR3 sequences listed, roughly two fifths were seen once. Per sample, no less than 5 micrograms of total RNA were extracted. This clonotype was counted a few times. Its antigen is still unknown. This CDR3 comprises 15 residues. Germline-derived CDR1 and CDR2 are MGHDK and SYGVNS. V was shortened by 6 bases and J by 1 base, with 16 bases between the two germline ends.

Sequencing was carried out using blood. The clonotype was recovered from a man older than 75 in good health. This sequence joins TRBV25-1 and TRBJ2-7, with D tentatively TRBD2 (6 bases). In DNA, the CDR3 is TGTGCCAGCAGCCCTCCTTGGCGGGGATCCTACGAGCAGTACTTC. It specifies CASSPPWRGSYEQYF.